Below, one T cell receptor beta chain is given with its context. Its antigen remains unknown. Trimming cost V 1 base and J 0 bases, with 10 bases left between them. CDR3 length: 16 amino acids. The germline V gene has CDR1 SEHNR and CDR2 FQNEAQ (reference sequence). This sample was taken from a study of cytomegalovirus exposure and HLA in healthy donors. Study outcomes and limitations: Across donors, most TCRs were seen rarely, yet some public ones were widespread.

A multiplex PCR was run with 60 Vbeta primers and 13 Jbeta primers. Sequencing used immunoSEQ multiplex PCR; TCRdb keeps in-frame clones, though not all of them. The profile shows some 120,000 clones, less than 85% of them singletons. The sequenced sample was PBMCs. The receptor comes from a man aged 25-40 years in good health and CMV-seronegative. The chain carries TRBV7-9 and TRBJ2-1, with D perhaps matching TRBD2 (5 bases). The CDR3 sequence is CASSLVSGSSYNEQFF. For the CDR3, the DNA is TGTGCCAGCAGCTTAGTGTCGGGGAGCTCCTACAATGAGCAGTTCTTC. The full variable domain, completed using reference TRBV7-9 and TRBJ2-1, is DTGVSQNPRHKITKRGQNVTFRCDPISEHNRLYWYRQTLGQGPEFLTYFQNEAQLEKSRLLSDRFSAERPKGSFSTLEIQRTEQGDSAMYLCASSLVSGSSYNEQFFGPGTRLTVL.